This TCR beta chain appears in the sequencing data of a study of blood T cell repertoires in COVID-19. Across the whole study: Samples of COVID-19 (acute and convalescent) were obtained from the United States, Italy and Spain. The analysed material was cDNA or gDNA that came from T cells, B-cell-depleted T cells, or PBMCs.

Per the original data handling: Amplifying reference gene primers gave estimates of nucleated cell counts. Here immunoSEQ multiplex PCR was the method, and the copy in TCRdb shows in-frame clones only, minus some. That table is the source of V, J and clone size, and D and trimming were worked out from the DNA. The top ten hold roughly 9.8% of the sample, which has roughly 150,000 clones, around 84% seen once. CDR1 LNHDA and CDR2 SQIVND come from the germline V gene (reference sequence). There are 17 residues in the CDR3. Trimming removed 6 bases at V and 4 bases at J, with 24 bases between. The sample taken for sequencing was peripheral blood. This sequence originates from a woman aged 50 to 60 with acute or convalescent COVID-19. The chain links TRBV19 to TRBJ1-1; tentatively, D is TRBD1 (6 bases). The CDR3 DNA reads TGTGCCAGTAGGGACTGGGGGGGCCCTCAGGCAGGCACTGAAGCTTTCTTT. This translates into CASRDWGGPQAGTEAFF.